A single sample gave rise to the 25 T cell receptor beta chains below, sequenced in a study of cytomegalovirus exposure and HLA in healthy donors. The PCR had 60 Vbeta and 13 Jbeta primers. Using immunoSEQ multiplex PCR, the repertoire was profiled, and TCRdb retains in-frame clones only, with some absent. The sample has around 120,000 clones. The sample consisted of PBMCs. These receptors all stem from a man aged 18 to 30 in good health and CMV-seronegative.

The chain has TRBV11-3 and TRBJ1-3, with D possibly matching TRBD1 (6 bases). The V end was cut by 4 bases, the J end by 2 bases, with 27 bases between. The CDR3 is 20 residues long. Germline-derived CDR1 and CDR2 are SGHNT and YENEEA. The CDR3 loop is CASSSTYRDTDPATGNTIYF. For the CDR3, the DNA is TGTGCCAGCAGCTCGACTTACCGGGACACGGACCCTGCTACTGGAAACACCATATATTTT.

This chain uses TRBV28 with TRBJ1-2; TRBD1 is a possible D gene (6 bases). The CDR3 is 12 residues long. Trimming shortened V by 8 bases and J by 6 bases, and 13 bases separated the two germline ends. The germline V gene encodes CDR1 MDHEN and CDR2 SYDVKM. CDR3 nucleotides: TGTGCCAGCGTAGACAGGAAGAATGGCTACACCTTC. Its translation is CASVDRKNGYTF.

This sequence joins TRBV27 and TRBJ2-6; 7 nucleotides agree with TRBD1. The V and J ends lost 2 bases and 0 bases, in that order; junction bases with no gene match: 7. CDR3 size: 18 residues. The germline CDR1 and CDR2 sequences are MNHEY and SMNVEV (reference sequence). CDR3 protein: CASSLGDRRSSGANVLTF. CDR3 coding DNA: TGTGCCAGCAGTTTAGGGGACAGAAGAAGCTCTGGGGCCAACGTCCTGACTTTC.

This rearrangement joins TRBV10-3 to TRBJ1-2, with 11 bases aligning to TRBD1. The J segment lost 7 bases and the V segment lost 6 bases, leaving 4 bases of the junction unmatched. The CDR3 contains 13 residues. Germline CDR1 reads ENHRY; CDR2 reads SYGVKD. The CDR3 loop reads CAIRGTGGAGYTF. CDR3 DNA sequence: TGTGCCATCAGGGGGACAGGGGGGGCTGGCTACACCTTC.

The chain joins TRBV5-4 to TRBJ2-3; D is unclear. With 4 bases removed from V and 0 bases from J, the gap between germline ends came to 9 bases. Per germline, CDR1 SGHNT and CDR2 YYREEE (reference sequence). The CDR3 runs to 14 residues. The CDR3 nucleotides read TGTGCCAGCAGCGCGGATTCCAGCACAGATACGCAGTATTTT. This sequence encodes CASSADSSTDTQYF.

This chain joins TRBV15 and TRBJ1-2; weak D call: TRBD1 (6 bases). Germline CDR1 LNHNV, CDR2 YYDKDF (reference sequence). V shed 4 bases and J shed 6 bases, with 21 bases lying between them. CDR3 length equals 16 residues. The CDR3 protein is CATSKKMRDTVDGYTF. DNA of the CDR3: TGTGCCACCAGCAAAAAGATGAGGGACACCGTGGATGGCTACACCTTC.

V usage is TRBV2 and J usage is TRBJ1-3, with D hard to call. V lost 6 bases and J lost 2, with 14 bases in between. Germline V gives CDR1 SNHLY, CDR2 FYNNEI. CDR3 length: 15 residues. DNA for the CDR3: TGTGCCAGCAGCGAAAGGTGGGGAGCTGGAAACACCATATATTTT. This sequence encodes CASSERWGAGNTIYF.

V usage is TRBV5-1 and J usage is TRBJ2-2; a weak D match, TRBD1 (6 bases). CDR1 and CDR2 (germline): SGHRS, YFSETQ. Trimming shortened V by 1 base and J by 0 bases, and 13 bases separated the two germline ends. The CDR3 loop spans 17 amino acids. CDR3 region: CASSLPQDRPNTGELFF. The DNA of the CDR3 is TGCGCCAGCAGCTTGCCCCAGGACAGACCGAACACCGGGGAGCTGTTTTTT.

The rearrangement uses TRBV7-9 and TRBJ1-6, with 7 bases lining up with TRBD1. Germline V CDR1 and CDR2: SEHNR, FQNEAQ (reference sequence). The J segment lost 7 bases and the V segment lost 2 bases, leaving 5 bases of the junction unmatched. The length of the CDR3 is 15 residues. CDR3 in DNA: TGTGCCAGCAGCTTATGGGACAGTGGAAATTCACCCCTCCACTTT. It yields the protein CASSLWDSGNSPLHF.

The chain joins TRBV15 to TRBJ2-1; 11 nucleotides match TRBD2. Germline values: CDR1 LNHNV, CDR2 YYDKDF (reference sequence). V gave up 4 bases and J gave up 8 bases; unmatched junction bases: 10. The length of the CDR3 is 16 residues. CDR3 bases: TGTGCCACCAGCACCGACCTTAGCGGGGGGGTGGATGAGCAGTTCTTC. Protein sequence: CATSTDLSGGVDEQFF.

This chain uses TRBV27 with TRBJ1-5; possibly TRBD1 for D (5 bases). Trimming shortened V by 3 bases and J by 4 bases, and 16 bases separated the two germline ends. CDR1 and CDR2 (germline): MNHEY, SMNVEV (reference sequence). The CDR3 sequence is 16 residues long. The CDR3 reads CASSFSGLGGNQPQHF. Written as DNA, the CDR3 is TGTGCCAGCAGTTTCTCAGGACTGGGGGGGAATCAGCCCCAGCATTTT.

DNA for the CDR3: TGTGCCAGCAGCAGTAACAGGGGGAATGGCTATGGCTACACCTTC. Translating it yields CASSSNRGNGYGYTF. The chain has TRBV7-9 and TRBJ1-2; 8 bases align to TRBD1. The germline gives CDR1 SEHNR, CDR2 FQNEAQ (reference sequence). The CDR3 length is 15 residues. V was clipped by 5 bases and J by 4 bases; unmatched bases: 9.

The rearrangement uses TRBV5-6 and TRBJ1-4; no definite D call. In germline, CDR1 is SGHDT, CDR2 YYEEEE. Trimming pared 5 bases from V and 4 bases from J, leaving 21 bases between. CDR3 size: 17 residues. The CDR3: CASSLVTGFRNNEKLFF. DNA of the CDR3: TGTGCCAGCAGTCTGGTGACCGGGTTCCGAAATAATGAAAAACTGTTTTTT.

The chain has TRBV15 and TRBJ1-1; D might be TRBD1 (6 bases). The V end lost 2 bases, the J end lost 1 base, and 17 bases lay between the germline ends. This CDR3 region has 17 residues. Germline CDR1 reads LNHNV; CDR2 reads YYDKDF (reference sequence). DNA of the CDR3: TGTGCCACCAGCAGATCCCTTCACCCGACAGGGAACACTGAAGCTTTCTTT. It codes for CATSRSLHPTGNTEAFF.

CDR3 loop: CASSPPDRSTEAFF. DNA of the CDR3: TGTGCCAGCTCCCCACCCGACAGGAGCACTGAAGCTTTCTTT. The chain has TRBV9 and TRBJ1-1; TRBD1 might be the D (6 bases). This CDR3 region has 14 residues. The germline V and J ends were trimmed by 7 bases and 4 bases, with 17 bases remaining between them. The germline V gene encodes CDR1 SGDLS and CDR2 YYNGEE.

The gene calls are TRBV19 and TRBJ1-1; no firm D call. Looked up from germline, CDR1 is LNHDA and CDR2 is SQIVND (reference sequence). This CDR3 region has 14 residues. V was clipped by 3 bases and J by 3 bases, with 11 bases between them. In DNA, the CDR3 is TGTGCCAGTAGTATTAGCCAGTCTTACACTGAAGCTTTCTTT. Its protein product is CASSISQSYTEAFF. The full variable domain, its missing parts supplied by reference TRBV19 and TRBJ1-1, is DGGITQSPKYLFRKEGQNVTLSCEQNLNHDAMYWYRQDPGQGLRLIYYSQIVNDFQKGDIAEGYSVSREKKESFPLTVTSAQKNPTAFYLCASSISQSYTEAFFGQGTRLTVV.

The rearrangement links TRBV28 to TRBJ1-4; a possible D gene is TRBD1 (5 bases). Germline V gene lookup returns CDR1 MDHEN and CDR2 SYDVKM. Trimming took 7 bases from V and 6 from J, leaving 15 bases between them. There are 14 residues in the CDR3. The chain's CDR3 is CASTTGGRDEKLFF. CDR3 bases: TGTGCCAGCACCACCGGGGGTAGGGATGAAAAACTGTTTTTT.

The J gene is TRBJ2-7, the V gene TRBV25-1, with TRBD1 matching over 11 bases. Germline loops: CDR1 MGHDK, CDR2 SYGVNS. The CDR3 extends over 14 amino acids. V lost 4 bases to trimming and J lost 3 bases; unmatched junction nucleotides: 2. DNA of the CDR3: TGTGCCAGCAGTGGGACAGGGGGCAACTACGAGCAGTACTTC. Its protein is CASSGTGGNYEQYF.

This chain links TRBV19 with TRBJ1-2; TRBD1 matches at 8 bases. The CDR3 spans 14 residues. V lost 4 bases and J lost 3; bases outside the gene matches: 4. From germline, CDR1 is LNHDA and CDR2 SQIVND (reference sequence). The CDR3 nucleotides read TGTGCCAGTAGTAGACGGGGACAGGACTATGGCTACACCTTC. It specifies CASSRRGQDYGYTF.

The rearrangement uses TRBV5-8 and TRBJ2-5; the D gene is possibly TRBD2 (5 bases). With 3 bases removed from V and 2 bases from J, the gap between germline ends came to 11 bases. This CDR3 contains 14 residues. CDR1 SGHTS and CDR2 YDEGEE come from the germline V gene. As DNA, the CDR3 is TGTGCCAGCAGCTGGGGAGAGCTTCAAGAGACCCAGTACTTC. This gives the protein CASSWGELQETQYF.

The V gene is TRBV18, the J gene TRBJ2-1, with 7 bases aligning to TRBD2. CDR3 length equals 16 residues. The J segment lost 2 bases and the V segment lost 6 bases, leaving 10 bases of the junction unmatched. Germline V gives CDR1 KGHSH, CDR2 LQKENI. The CDR3 DNA sequence: TGTGCCAGCTCCCAAACTAGCGCAGCGACCTACAATGAGCAGTTCTTC. Translation: CASSQTSAATYNEQFF.

The chain is built from TRBV4-1 and TRBJ2-2, with 7 bases aligning to TRBD2. CDR3 length: 18 residues. In germline, CDR1 is MGHRA, CDR2 YSYEKL. V dropped 0 bases and J dropped 0; count of bases not matched to a gene: 7. As DNA, the CDR3 is TGCGCCAGCAGCCAAGAAGCCAGCGGGGTCGCGAACACCGGGGAGCTGTTTTTT. Residues: CASSQEASGVANTGELFF.

In DNA form, the CDR3 reads TGTGCCAGCAGCGTCTACCCCTACGAGCAGTACTTC. As protein: CASSVYPYEQYF. J is TRBJ2-7 and V is TRBV5-6; no clear D. V dropped 4 bases and J dropped 2 bases, with 7 bases sitting between them. Germline V gives CDR1 SGHDT, CDR2 YYEEEE. The CDR3 totals 12 residues.

This sequence joins TRBV5-1 and TRBJ2-1, with TRBD2 matching 14 bases. Germline assignment: CDR1 SGHRS and CDR2 YFSETQ. The CDR3 covers 16 residues. V trimming: 3 bases; J trimming: 8 bases; junction bases outside the gene matches: 7. The DNA for the CDR3 is TGCGCCAGCAGCTCTGCTCCGGGACTAGCGGGAGATGAGCAGTTCTTC. Translation gives CASSSAPGLAGDEQFF.

V is TRBV10-3 and J is TRBJ2-3; TRBD1 matches 9 bases. CDR3 size: 15 residues. The germline CDR1 and CDR2 sequences are ENHRY and SYGVKD. V was clipped by 6 bases and J by 1 base; unmatched bases: 5. CDR3 DNA sequence: TGTGCCATCAGAGCCCGGGACAGGGGCACAGATACGCAGTATTTT. Amino acids: CAIRARDRGTDTQYF.